One T cell receptor (beta chain) is described in this entry. Random hexamers were used to reverse transcribe the RNA input (about 0.5 to 1 ug). Coverage of TCR beta CDR3 amplification by immunoSEQ multiplex PCR extended to 54 Vbeta and 13 Jbeta. MiXCR, applied by TCRdb to the immunoSEQ multiplex PCR reads, yields one record per CDR3 protein. The sample includes 120,000 or so distinct CDR3 sequences, 96% of them seen just once. The data stem from a study of CD8 T cells in Susac syndrome. Overall study: Each patient with Susac syndrome, at the time of blood draw, was therapy-naive, on corticosteroids, or on intravenous immunoglobulin alone.

High-throughput TCR beta sequencing covered peripheral CD8+ and CD4+ T cells. FACS was used to enrich TEMRA cells, whereas the CD8+ and CD4+ T cells were obtained by negative isolation. V lost 4 bases and J 0 bases, leaving 16 bases between the germline ends. Per the germline V gene, CDR1 is SQVTM and CDR2 is ANQGSEA. The CDR3 has 17 amino acids. The rearrangement links TRBV29-1 to TRBJ2-6; TRBD2 is a possible D gene (6 bases). The sample comprised CD4+ T cells from PBMCs. This receptor was identified in a human donor with Susac syndrome. CDR3 residues: CSVASRGLLSGANVLTF. CDR3 sequence (DNA): TGCAGCGTTGCTTCTAGGGGACTCCTCTCTGGGGCCAACGTCCTGACTTTC.